The TCR beta chain under discussion was sequenced for a study of CD8 T cells in Susac syndrome. Reverse transcription of 0.5 to 1 ug RNA was performed with random hexamers. By means of immunoSEQ multiplex PCR, TCR beta CDR3 spanning 54 Vbeta and 13 Jbeta underwent amplification. Using its own MiXCR run on the immunoSEQ multiplex PCR reads, TCRdb lists one record per CDR3 protein. The sample lists around 130,000 distinct CDR3 sequences; approximately 94% were seen once. TCR beta sequences were obtained from blood CD8+ and CD4+ T cells. The multiple sclerosis control group consisted of treatment-naive patients whose relapsing-remitting disease, which was either stable or active, fulfilled revised McDonald criteria. V lost 0 bases and J lost 1; bases outside the gene matches: 8. The CDR3 is 18 residues long. Per the germline V gene, CDR1 is SGHRS and CDR2 is YFSETQ.

The chain is built from TRBV5-1 and TRBJ2-3; 10 bases fit TRBD1. The sequencing sample was made of CD4+ T cells from PBMCs. The receptor was derived from a human donor with multiple sclerosis. CDR3 in DNA: TGCGCCAGCAGCTTGGGGGACAGGGGCCCGTTAGGCACAGATACGCAGTATTTT. It is translated as CASSLGDRGPLGTDTQYF.